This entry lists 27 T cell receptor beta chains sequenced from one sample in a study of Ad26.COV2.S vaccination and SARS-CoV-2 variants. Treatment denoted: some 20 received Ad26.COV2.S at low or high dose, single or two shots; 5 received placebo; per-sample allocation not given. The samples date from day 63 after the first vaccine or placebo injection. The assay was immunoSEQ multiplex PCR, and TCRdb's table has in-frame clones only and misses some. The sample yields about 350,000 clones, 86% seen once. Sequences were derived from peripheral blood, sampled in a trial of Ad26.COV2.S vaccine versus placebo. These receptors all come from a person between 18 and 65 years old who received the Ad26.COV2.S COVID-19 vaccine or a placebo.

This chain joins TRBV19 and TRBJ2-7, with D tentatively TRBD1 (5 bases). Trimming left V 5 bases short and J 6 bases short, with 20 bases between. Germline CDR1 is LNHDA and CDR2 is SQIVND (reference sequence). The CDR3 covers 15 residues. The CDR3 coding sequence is TGTGCCAGTAGTCCGAAGACCAGGGTTTGGGCCGAGCAGTACTTC. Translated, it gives CASSPKTRVWAEQYF.

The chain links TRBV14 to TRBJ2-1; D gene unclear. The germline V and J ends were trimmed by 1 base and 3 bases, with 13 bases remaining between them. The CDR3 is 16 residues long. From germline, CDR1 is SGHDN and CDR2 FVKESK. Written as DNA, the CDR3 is TGTGCCAGCAGCCAAGTCACGGGTTTGAACTACAATGAGCAGTTCTTC. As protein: CASSQVTGLNYNEQFF.

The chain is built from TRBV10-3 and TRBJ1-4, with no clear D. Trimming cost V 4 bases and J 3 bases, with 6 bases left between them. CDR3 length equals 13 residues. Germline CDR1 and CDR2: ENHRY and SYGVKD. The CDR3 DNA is TGTGCCATCAGTGGGGCCCCTAATGAAAAACTGTTTTTT. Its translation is CAISGAPNEKLFF.

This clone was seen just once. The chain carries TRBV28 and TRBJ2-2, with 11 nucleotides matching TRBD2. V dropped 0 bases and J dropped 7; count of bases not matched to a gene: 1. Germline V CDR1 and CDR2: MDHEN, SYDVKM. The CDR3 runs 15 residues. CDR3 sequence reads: CASSLWTSGIGELFF. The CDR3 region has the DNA TGTGCCAGCAGTTTATGGACTAGCGGGATCGGGGAGCTGTTTTTT.

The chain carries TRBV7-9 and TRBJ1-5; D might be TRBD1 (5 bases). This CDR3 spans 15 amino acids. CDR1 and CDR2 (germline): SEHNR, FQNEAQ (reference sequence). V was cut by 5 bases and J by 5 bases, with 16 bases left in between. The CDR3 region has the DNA TGTGCCAGCAGCAGAAGCGGGGGGAGGGATCAGCCCCAGCATTTT. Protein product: CASSRSGGRDQPQHF. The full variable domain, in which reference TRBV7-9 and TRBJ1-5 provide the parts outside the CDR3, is DTGVSQNPRHKITKRGQNVTFRCDPISEHNRLYWYRQTLGQGPEFLTYFQNEAQLEKSRLLSDRFSAERPKGSFSTLEIQRTEQGDSAMYLCASSRSGGRDQPQHFGDGTRLSIL.

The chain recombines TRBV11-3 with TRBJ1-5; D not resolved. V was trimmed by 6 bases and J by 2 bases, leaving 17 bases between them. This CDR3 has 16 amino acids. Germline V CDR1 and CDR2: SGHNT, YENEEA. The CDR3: CASRAYARNRNQPQHF. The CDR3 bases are TGTGCCAGCAGAGCTTACGCGCGCAACCGCAATCAGCCCCAGCATTTT.

CDR3 loop: CASSEGIGGTEAFF. The CDR3 bases are TGTGCCAGCTCGGAAGGAATAGGGGGCACTGAAGCTTTCTTT. The J gene is TRBJ1-1, the V gene TRBV16; D possibly corresponds to TRBD1 (6 bases). V dropped 8 bases and J dropped 4 bases, with 17 bases sitting between them. The V gene's germline CDR1 is KGHSY and CDR2 FQNENV. The CDR3 loop spans 14 amino acids.

For the CDR3, the DNA is TGTGCCAGCAGCTTTTACAGTGAGGGGGAAAAACTGTTTTTT. Translated, it gives CASSFYSEGEKLFF. This chain joins TRBV5-4 and TRBJ1-4, with D perhaps matching TRBD1 (5 bases). The CDR3 is made up of 14 amino acids. Deletions cut 2 bases from V and 8 bases from J, with 13 bases between. CDR1 is SGHNT, CDR2 YYREEE, per germline (reference sequence).

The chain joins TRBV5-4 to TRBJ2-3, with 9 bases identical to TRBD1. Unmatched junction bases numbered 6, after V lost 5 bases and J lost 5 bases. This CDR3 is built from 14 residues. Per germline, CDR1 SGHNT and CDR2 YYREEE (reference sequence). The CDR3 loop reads CASRKTGGEDTQYF. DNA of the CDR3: TGTGCCAGCAGAAAAACAGGGGGCGAAGATACGCAGTATTTT. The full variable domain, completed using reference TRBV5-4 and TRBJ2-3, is ETGVTQSPTHLIKTRGQQVTLRCSSQSGHNTVSWYQQALGQGPQFIFQYYREEENGRGNFPPRFSGLQFPNYSSELNVNALELDDSALYLCASRKTGGEDTQYFGPGTRLTVL.

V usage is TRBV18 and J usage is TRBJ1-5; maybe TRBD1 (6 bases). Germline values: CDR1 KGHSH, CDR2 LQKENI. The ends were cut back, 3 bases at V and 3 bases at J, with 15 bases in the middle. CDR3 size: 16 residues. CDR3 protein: CASSPPGTNINQPQHF. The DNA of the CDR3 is TGTGCCAGCTCACCTCCCGGGACAAACATCAATCAGCCCCAGCATTTT. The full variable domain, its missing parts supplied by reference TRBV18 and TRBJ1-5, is NAGVMQNPRHLVRRRGQEARLRCSPMKGHSHVYWYRQLPEEGLKFMVYLQKENIIDESGMPKERFSAEFPKEGPSILRIQQVVRGDSAAYFCASSPPGTNINQPQHFGDGTRLSIL.

The CDR3 reads CASSEVGDGYTF. CDR3 DNA sequence: TGTGCCAGCAGTGAAGTTGGGGATGGCTACACCTTC. This chain joins TRBV6-1 and TRBJ1-2; D is uncertain. Germline V lookup: CDR1 MNHNS, CDR2 SASEGT. V lost 1 base, J lost 6 bases, and 6 bases lay in between. This CDR3 spans 12 amino acids.

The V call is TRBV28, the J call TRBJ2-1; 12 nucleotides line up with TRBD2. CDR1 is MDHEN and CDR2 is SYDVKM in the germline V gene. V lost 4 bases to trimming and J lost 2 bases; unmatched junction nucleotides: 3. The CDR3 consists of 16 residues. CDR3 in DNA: TGTGCCAGCAGTTCCACTAGCGGGGGGACCTACAATGAGCAGTTCTTC. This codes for CASSSTSGGTYNEQFF.

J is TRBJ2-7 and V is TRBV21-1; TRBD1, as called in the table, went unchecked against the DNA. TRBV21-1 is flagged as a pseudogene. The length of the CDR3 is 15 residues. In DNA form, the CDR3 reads TGTGCCAGCAGCAAGGACACGCGAGCCCCCAACGAGCAGTACTTC. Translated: CASSKDTRAPNEQYF.

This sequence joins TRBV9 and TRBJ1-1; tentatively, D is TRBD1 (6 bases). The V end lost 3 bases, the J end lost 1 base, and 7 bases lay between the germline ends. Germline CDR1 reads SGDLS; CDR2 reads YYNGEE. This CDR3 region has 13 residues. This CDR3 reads CASSAQGNTEAFF. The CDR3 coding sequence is TGTGCCAGCAGCGCACAGGGGAACACTGAAGCTTTCTTT.

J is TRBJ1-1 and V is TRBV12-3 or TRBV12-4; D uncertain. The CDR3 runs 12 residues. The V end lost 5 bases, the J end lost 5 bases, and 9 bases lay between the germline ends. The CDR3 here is CASSRGGTEAFF. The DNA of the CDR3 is TGTGCCAGCAGTCGGGGAGGGACTGAAGCTTTCTTT.

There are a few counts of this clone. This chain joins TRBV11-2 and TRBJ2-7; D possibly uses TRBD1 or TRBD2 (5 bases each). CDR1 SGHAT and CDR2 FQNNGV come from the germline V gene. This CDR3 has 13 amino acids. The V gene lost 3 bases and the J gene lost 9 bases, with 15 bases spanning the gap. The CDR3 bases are TGTGCCAGCAGCTTGGGACCAGGAGTTGGGCAGTACTTC. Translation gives CASSLGPGVGQYF. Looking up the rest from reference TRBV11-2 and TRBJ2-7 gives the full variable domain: EAGVAQSPRYKIIEKRQSVAFWCNPISGHATLYWYQQILGQGPKLLIQFQNNGVVDDSQLPKDRFSAERLKGVDSTLKIQPAKLEDSAVYLCASSLGPGVGQYFGPGTRLTVT.

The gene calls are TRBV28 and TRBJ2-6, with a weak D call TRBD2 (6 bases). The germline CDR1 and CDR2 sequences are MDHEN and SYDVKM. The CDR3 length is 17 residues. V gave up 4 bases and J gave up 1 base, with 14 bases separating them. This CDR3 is CASSSPLGLSGANVLTF. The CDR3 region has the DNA TGTGCCAGCAGTTCCCCCCTAGGACTATCTGGGGCCAACGTCCTGACTTTC.

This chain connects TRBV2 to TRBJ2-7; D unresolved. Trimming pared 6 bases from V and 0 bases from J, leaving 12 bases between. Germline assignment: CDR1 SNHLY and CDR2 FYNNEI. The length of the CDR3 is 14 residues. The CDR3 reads CASSTGLSSYEQYF. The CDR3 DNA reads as TGTGCCAGCAGCACCGGGCTGAGCTCCTACGAGCAGTACTTC.

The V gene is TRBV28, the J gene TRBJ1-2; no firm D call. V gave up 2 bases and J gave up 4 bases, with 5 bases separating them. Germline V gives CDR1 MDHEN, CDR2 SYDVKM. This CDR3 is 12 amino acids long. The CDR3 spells CASSLHSYGYTF. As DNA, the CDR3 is TGTGCCAGCAGTTTACACAGCTATGGCTACACCTTC.

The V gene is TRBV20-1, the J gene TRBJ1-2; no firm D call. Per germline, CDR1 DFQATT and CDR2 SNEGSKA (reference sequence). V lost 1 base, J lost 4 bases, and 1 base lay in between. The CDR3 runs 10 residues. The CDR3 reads CSARGYGYTF. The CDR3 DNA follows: TGCAGTGCTAGAGGCTATGGCTACACCTTC.

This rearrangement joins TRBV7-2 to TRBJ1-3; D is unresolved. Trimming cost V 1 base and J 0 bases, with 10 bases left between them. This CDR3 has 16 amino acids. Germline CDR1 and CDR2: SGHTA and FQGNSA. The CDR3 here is CASSLVWGTSGNTIYF. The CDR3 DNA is TGTGCCAGCAGCTTAGTCTGGGGTACCTCTGGAAACACCATATATTTT.

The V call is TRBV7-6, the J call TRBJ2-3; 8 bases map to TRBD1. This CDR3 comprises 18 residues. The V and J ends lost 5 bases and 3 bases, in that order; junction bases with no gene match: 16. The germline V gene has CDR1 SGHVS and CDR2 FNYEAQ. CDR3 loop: CASSPLTTGVGGTDTQYF. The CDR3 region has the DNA TGTGCCAGCAGCCCCCTGACGACAGGGGTAGGGGGAACAGATACGCAGTATTTT.

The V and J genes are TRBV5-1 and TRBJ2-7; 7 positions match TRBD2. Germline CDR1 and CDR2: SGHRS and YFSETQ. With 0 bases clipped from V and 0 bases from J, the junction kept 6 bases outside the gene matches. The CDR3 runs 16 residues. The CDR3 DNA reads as TGCGCCAGCAGCTTGGGGGGGGGAGGGGACTCCTACGAGCAGTACTTC. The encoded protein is CASSLGGGGDSYEQYF.

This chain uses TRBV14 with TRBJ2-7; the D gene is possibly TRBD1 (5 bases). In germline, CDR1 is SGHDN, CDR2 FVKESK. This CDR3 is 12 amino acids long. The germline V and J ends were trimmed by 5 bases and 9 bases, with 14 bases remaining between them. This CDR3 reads CASSKTGAGQYF. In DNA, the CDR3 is TGTGCCAGCAGCAAAACTGGGGCAGGGCAGTACTTC.

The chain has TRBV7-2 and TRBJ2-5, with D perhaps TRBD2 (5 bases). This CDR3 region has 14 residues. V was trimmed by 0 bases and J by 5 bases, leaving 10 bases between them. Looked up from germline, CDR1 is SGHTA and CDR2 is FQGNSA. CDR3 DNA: TGTGCCAGCAGCTTAGCTGTTGGAGGTGAGACCCAGTACTTC. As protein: CASSLAVGGETQYF.

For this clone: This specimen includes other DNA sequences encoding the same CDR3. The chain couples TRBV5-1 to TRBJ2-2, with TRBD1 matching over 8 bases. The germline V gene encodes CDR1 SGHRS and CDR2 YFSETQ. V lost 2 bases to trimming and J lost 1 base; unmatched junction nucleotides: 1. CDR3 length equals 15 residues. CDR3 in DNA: TGCGCCAGCAGCTTCGGACAGGGGAACACCGGGGAGCTGTTTTTT. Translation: CASSFGQGNTGELFF.

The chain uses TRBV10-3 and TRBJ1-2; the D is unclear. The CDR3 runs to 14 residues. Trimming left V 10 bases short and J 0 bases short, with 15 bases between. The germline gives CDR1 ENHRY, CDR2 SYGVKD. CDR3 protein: CATSQPESNYGYTF. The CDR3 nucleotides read TGTGCCACATCACAGCCCGAATCTAACTATGGCTACACCTTC.